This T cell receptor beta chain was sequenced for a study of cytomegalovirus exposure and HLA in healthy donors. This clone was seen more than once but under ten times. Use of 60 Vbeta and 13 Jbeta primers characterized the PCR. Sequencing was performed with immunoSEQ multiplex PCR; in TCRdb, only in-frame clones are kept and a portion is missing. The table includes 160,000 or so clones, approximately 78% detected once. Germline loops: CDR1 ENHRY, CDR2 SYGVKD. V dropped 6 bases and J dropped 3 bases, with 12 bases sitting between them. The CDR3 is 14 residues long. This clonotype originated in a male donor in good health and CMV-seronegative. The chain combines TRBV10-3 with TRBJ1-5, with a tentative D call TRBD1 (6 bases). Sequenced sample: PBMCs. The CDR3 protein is CAISRGIDNQPQHF. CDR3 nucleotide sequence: TGTGCCATCAGCAGGGGAATTGACAATCAGCCCCAGCATTTT.